This TCR beta chain came from a study of monozygotic twins with inflammatory bowel disease. Each CDR3 protein gets one entry in TCRdb, which reprocessed the 5' RACE reads and gives no DNA. Its table records 300,000 to 400,000 distinct CDR3 sequences. The germline CDR1 and CDR2 sequences are SGHTA and FQGNSA. The CDR3 covers 12 residues. Sequencing was done on a sample of blood. The TCR originated in a human donor with ulcerative colitis or Crohn's disease, or a healthy co-twin of an affected twin (not recorded which). This chain joins TRBV7-2 and TRBJ1-5. CDR3 sequence reads: CASSLDNQPQHF.